One and the same sample provided the 27 T cell receptor beta chains below, sequenced in a study of T-cell memory formation after mild COVID-19. From the 5' RACE reads, TCRdb called clonotypes with MiXCR, one entry per CDR3 protein. Among about 340,000 distinct CDR3 sequences listed, 13% were seen once. The sample consisted of PBMCs or a T cell subset sorted from them (not recorded which). These receptors all come from a young man who had mild COVID-19 (a few samples of this study predate the infection). Cell type and time point are not known.

This clonotype was seen a handful of times. The chain combines TRBV6-5 with TRBJ1-1; TRBD1 might be the D (5 bases). Trimming removed 0 bases from V and 1 base from J, with 9 bases in between. Per germline, CDR1 MNHEY and CDR2 SVGAGI. The CDR3 spans 15 residues. The CDR3 DNA reads as TGTGCCAGCAGTTACTCGGGGCCGAGGAACACTGAAGCTTTCTTT. Its protein product is CASSYSGPRNTEAFF.

At least ten counts were recorded for this clonotype. J is TRBJ2-3 and V is TRBV6-4, with 9 bases identical to TRBD2. The CDR3 runs 15 residues. Germline V gives CDR1 MRHNA, CDR2 SNTAGT. Trimming at V came to 4 bases and at J to 3 bases, leaving 5 bases not matched to a gene. For the CDR3, the DNA is TGTGCCAGCAGTGCCCTAGCGGGGAGGACAGATACGCAGTATTTT. Translated: CASSALAGRTDTQYF.

This clonotype showed up just a few times. This chain joins TRBV6-2 or TRBV6-3 and TRBJ2-2; D is uncertain. V lost 6 bases and J lost 6, with 8 bases in between. Germline CDR1 MNHEY, CDR2 SVGEGT. This CDR3 has 12 amino acids. CDR3 nucleotides: TGTGCCAGCAGCTACGACTCCGGGGAGCTGTTTTTT. It translates to CASSYDSGELFF.

A few counts support this clonotype. CDR3 in amino acids: CSAREPTSSRYEQFF. CDR3 sequence (DNA): TGCAGTGCTAGAGAACCGACTAGCAGTCGTTATGAGCAGTTCTTC. The chain has TRBV20-1 and TRBJ2-1, with 7 bases fitting TRBD2. The germline V gene has CDR1 DFQATT and CDR2 SNEGSKA (reference sequence). The CDR3 length is 15 residues. V lost 0 bases to trimming and J lost 8 bases; unmatched junction nucleotides: 10.

This clonotype showed up just a few times. The chain carries TRBV29-1 and TRBJ2-2; 9 bases agree with TRBD2. Trimming cost V 4 bases and J 6 bases; bases outside gene matches: 6. The CDR3 extends over 14 amino acids. The germline gives CDR1 SQVTM, CDR2 ANQGSEA. The CDR3 bases are TGCAGCGTTGCGAGCGGGGGGTTTCCCGGGGAGCTGTTTTTT. Its translation is CSVASGGFPGELFF.

The chain recombines TRBV27 with TRBJ2-2; D might be TRBD1 or TRBD2, each matching 5 bases. The CDR3 extends over 15 amino acids. From germline, CDR1 is MNHEY and CDR2 SMNVEV (reference sequence). V was shortened by 8 bases and J by 3 bases, with 16 bases between the two germline ends. CDR3 sequence reads: CASGPFGGYTGELFF. In DNA, the CDR3 is TGTGCCAGCGGACCTTTTGGGGGTTACACCGGGGAGCTGTTTTTT.

This sequence joins TRBV5-8 and TRBJ2-7, with a tentative D call TRBD2 (6 bases). Trimming shortened V by 2 bases and J by 0 bases, and 12 bases separated the two germline ends. Germline CDR1 and CDR2: SGHTS and YDEGEE. The CDR3 contains 15 residues. DNA of the CDR3: TGTGCCAGCAGCTTTGAGGGACTGAGCTCCTACGAGCAGTACTTC. This sequence encodes CASSFEGLSSYEQYF.

There are a few counts of this clonotype. J is TRBJ1-2 and V is TRBV7-9; D is perhaps TRBD1 (5 bases). Germline CDR1 reads SEHNR; CDR2 reads FQNEAQ (reference sequence). V was cut by 2 bases and J by 4 bases, with 20 bases left in between. The CDR3 covers 17 residues. CDR3 sequence reads: CASSLSAGIRDPYGYTF. The CDR3 nucleotides are TGTGCCAGCAGCTTATCGGCCGGTATCCGGGACCCCTATGGCTACACCTTC.

This clonotype has just a few counts. J is TRBJ2-7 and V is TRBV15, with D possibly being TRBD1 (5 bases). Trimming took off 4 bases at V and 2 bases at J, with 6 bases between the two ends. CDR3 length: 12 residues. Germline loops: CDR1 LNHNV, CDR2 YYDKDF (reference sequence). The CDR3 here is CATSKDTYEQYF. The DNA for the CDR3 is TGTGCCACCAGCAAGGACACCTACGAGCAGTACTTC.

The chain links TRBV11-2 to TRBJ2-5, with 8 bases that match TRBD2. V shed 0 bases, J shed 4 bases, and the junction held 7 bases outside the gene matches. The CDR3 runs to 16 residues. Germline V CDR1 and CDR2: SGHAT, FQNNGV. Here the CDR3 DNA reads TGTGCCAGCAGCTTAGACCGGGGGGGCCTTAGAGAGACCCAGTACTTC. Translated, it gives CASSLDRGGLRETQYF.

The genes are TRBV3-1 and TRBJ1-5; no clear D. V gave up 0 bases and J gave up 2 bases, with 8 bases separating them. Germline CDR1 reads LGHDT; CDR2 reads YNNKEL (reference sequence). The CDR3 spans 15 residues. CDR3 in DNA: TGTGCCAGCAGCCAAGAGGTCGGGGGCAATCAGCCCCAGCATTTT. Its translation: CASSQEVGGNQPQHF.

This clonotype was detected a few times. The rearrangement joins TRBV7-2 to TRBJ2-7; D gene uncertain. V dropped 3 bases and J dropped 0 bases, with 27 bases sitting between them. CDR1 and CDR2 (germline): SGHTA, FQGNSA. The CDR3 has 20 residues. The CDR3 reads CASSFSKPRTDGIVSYEQYF. CDR3 nucleotides: TGTGCCAGCAGCTTCTCCAAACCCCGGACGGACGGAATAGTCTCCTACGAGCAGTACTTC.

The chain carries TRBV5-1 and TRBJ1-1; possibly TRBD1 for D (6 bases). There are 14 residues in the CDR3. The germline CDR1 and CDR2 sequences are SGHRS and YFSETQ. V was cut by 2 bases and J by 2 bases, with 10 bases left in between. For the CDR3, the DNA is TGCGCCAGCAGCTTCCGGGACACCAACACTGAAGCTTTCTTT. This gives the protein CASSFRDTNTEAFF.

This clonotype was seen more than once but under ten times. V and J are TRBV20-1 and TRBJ2-7; D gene ambiguous. Germline CDR1 DFQATT, CDR2 SNEGSKA (reference sequence). The ends were cut back, 5 bases at V and 4 bases at J, with 12 bases in the middle. This CDR3 spans 12 amino acids. Here the CDR3 DNA reads TGCAGTGCTCCTCGAACTGGGTACGAGCAGTACTTC. This sequence encodes CSAPRTGYEQYF.

This clonotype has a handful of counts. The gene calls are TRBV11-2 and TRBJ2-2, with 10 bases lining up with TRBD2. Germline CDR1 reads SGHAT; CDR2 reads FQNNGV. The CDR3 covers 18 residues. After removal of 3 bases from V and 6 bases from J, the junction contained 13 bases not matched to a gene. CDR3 in DNA: TGTGCCAGCAGCTTCCTCGGACTAGCGGACCGGTACTCCGGGGAGCTGTTTTTT. It yields the protein CASSFLGLADRYSGELFF.

The sample holds a few counts of this clonotype. The chain uses TRBV6-2 or TRBV6-3 and TRBJ2-4; D may be TRBD1 (5 bases). Germline V CDR1 and CDR2: MNHEY, SVGEGT. Trimming removed 8 bases at V and 2 bases at J, with 13 bases between. This CDR3 is 14 amino acids long. This CDR3 is CASQDRRTKNIQYF. DNA of the CDR3: TGTGCCAGCCAAGACAGAAGGACCAAAAACATTCAGTACTTC.

J is TRBJ1-6 and V is TRBV6-5, with D unresolved. Germline CDR1 reads MNHEY; CDR2 reads SVGAGI. The CDR3 has 13 residues. Trimming removed 11 bases at V and 0 bases at J, with 8 bases between. In DNA form, the CDR3 reads TGTGCCGCGGGGTTCTCCTATAATTCACCCCTCCACTTT. The encoded protein is CAAGFSYNSPLHF.

In its sample, this clonotype was seen a few times. This chain uses TRBV3-1 with TRBJ2-7; tentatively, D is TRBD2 (5 bases). Between the trimmed V and J ends, which lost 5 bases and 5 bases, there was a span of 19 bases. This CDR3 has 15 amino acids. Looked up from germline, CDR1 is LGHDT and CDR2 is YNNKEL (reference sequence). CDR3 amino acids: CASSSRTVFGDEQYF. DNA of the CDR3: TGTGCCAGCAGCTCGAGGACTGTATTTGGGGACGAGCAGTACTTC.

The J gene is TRBJ2-6, the V gene TRBV12-3 or TRBV12-4, with 10 bases that match TRBD1. The J segment lost 2 bases and the V segment lost 6 bases, leaving 7 bases of the junction unmatched. The CDR3 consists of 17 residues. CDR3 nucleotide sequence: TGTGCCAGCAGACCCCGACAGGGGGCGCCTGGGGCCAACGTCCTGACTTTC. Translating it yields CASRPRQGAPGANVLTF.

The V and J genes are TRBV6-6 and TRBJ1-1; D remains ambiguous. The CDR3 covers 14 residues. Trimming left V 0 bases short and J 4 bases short, with 9 bases between. Germline CDR1 is MNHNY and CDR2 is SVGAGI (reference sequence). The CDR3 coding sequence is TGTGCCAGCAGTTACTCTGGCAGGAGCACTGAAGCTTTCTTT. Encoded protein: CASSYSGRSTEAFF.

The CDR3 coding sequence is TGTGCCAGCAGCCCCCCCGGGACGGGGTCCTACAATGAGCAGTTCTTC. It is translated as CASSPPGTGSYNEQFF. The rearrangement joins TRBV11-2 to TRBJ2-1, with D perhaps assigned TRBD1 or TRBD2 (5 bases each). The CDR3 runs 16 residues. Germline V gene lookup returns CDR1 SGHAT and CDR2 FQNNGV. Trimming took 5 bases from V and 1 from J, leaving 15 bases between them.

The chain employs TRBV4-3 and TRBJ2-5, with 8 bases fitting TRBD1. Germline trimming cut 0 bases from V and 5 bases from J; bases unmatched to any gene: 8. This CDR3 spans 16 amino acids. CDR1 and CDR2 (germline): LGHNA, YSLEER. CDR3 residues: CASSQDGGYRGETQYF. The CDR3 bases are TGCGCCAGCAGCCAAGATGGGGGGTACAGGGGGGAGACCCAGTACTTC.

This clonotype has only a few counts. The chain uses TRBV6-5 and TRBJ2-3; no clear D gene. This CDR3 has 11 residues. The germline V and J ends were trimmed by 7 bases and 7 bases, with 9 bases remaining between them. The V gene's germline CDR1 is MNHEY and CDR2 SVGAGI. CDR3 nucleotide sequence: TGTGCCAGCACCAACAGTTATACGCAGTATTTT. Translating it yields CASTNSYTQYF.

The CDR3 protein is CASSQASVDSPLHF. The CDR3 region has the DNA TGTGCCAGCAGCCAAGCCAGTGTGGATTCACCCCTCCACTTT. The chain employs TRBV3-1 and TRBJ1-6; the D is unclear. V lost 1 base to trimming and J lost 8 bases, with 9 bases between them. Per the germline V gene, CDR1 is LGHDT and CDR2 is YNNKEL (reference sequence). The CDR3 loop spans 14 amino acids.

The chain carries TRBV24-1 and TRBJ1-2; a weak D match, TRBD1 (5 bases). The CDR3 is 14 residues long. V gave up 6 bases and J gave up 3 bases, with 13 bases separating them. Germline V CDR1 and CDR2: KGHDR, SFDVKD. The CDR3 coding sequence is TGTGCCACCAGTTCGACGGGGCTGGACTATGGCTACACCTTC. This encodes CATSSTGLDYGYTF.

This clonotype was found many times. This sequence joins TRBV5-1 and TRBJ2-3; the match to TRBD1 covers 7 bases. Germline V gene data show CDR1 as SGHRS and CDR2 as YFSETQ. The CDR3 consists of 15 residues. Trimming cost V 4 bases and J 5 bases; bases outside gene matches: 10. The CDR3 region is CASSRTTGMGDTQYF. CDR3 nucleotide sequence: TGCGCCAGCAGCCGCACGACAGGGATGGGAGATACGCAGTATTTT. Full variable domain (remainder filled in from reference TRBV5-1 and TRBJ2-3): KAGVTQTPRYLIKTRGQQVTLSCSPISGHRSVSWYQQTPGQGLQFLFEYFSETQRNKGNFPGRFSGRQFSNSRSEMNVSTLELGDSALYLCASSRTTGMGDTQYFGPGTRLTVL.

Only a few counts were recorded for this clonotype. The chain employs TRBV5-1 and TRBJ1-2; possibly TRBD1 for D (5 bases). The CDR3 length is 13 residues. Trimming took 4 bases from V and 8 from J, leaving 15 bases between them. CDR1 and CDR2 (germline): SGHRS, YFSETQ. The CDR3 coding sequence is TGCGCCAGCAGCCGGACCCCCGGGGACGGCTACACCTTC. Protein sequence: CASSRTPGDGYTF.